The 25 T cell receptor beta chains given below trace back to one sample, sequenced in a study of blood T cell repertoires in COVID-19 (dated by TCRdb to the early 2020s). Libraries came from the immunoSEQ multiplex PCR assay. TCRdb limited this immuneACCESS table to in-frame rearrangements with V and J called. A share of clones is missing; checked studies link under half to unresolved V genes, and the rest is unexplained. The sample table contains 300,000 to 400,000 clones; only one count was recorded for about nine tenths of them. Of the sample, approximately 7.3% falls within the top ten clones. The sequencing input was peripheral blood. These receptors all stem from a woman aged 65 to 85 with COVID-19, enrolled during active disease.

This rearrangement joins TRBV4-3 to TRBJ2-4; D is perhaps TRBD2 (6 bases). Looked up from germline, CDR1 is LGHNA and CDR2 is YSLEER. Trimming removed 0 bases from V and 0 bases from J, with 18 bases in between. The CDR3 spans 19 residues. CDR3 nucleotides: TGCGCCAGCAGCCAAGATTATGGCATGGGGAGGCGAGCCAAAAACATTCAGTACTTC. It is translated as CASSQDYGMGRRAKNIQYF.

The chain is built from TRBV7-9 and TRBJ1-2; perhaps TRBD1 as D (6 bases). Trimming removed 2 bases from V and 4 bases from J, with 17 bases in between. The length of the CDR3 is 16 residues. Germline lookup yields CDR1 SEHNR and CDR2 FQNEAQ (reference sequence). CDR3 DNA sequence: TGTGCCAGCAGCTTACCGGGACATATCCCTTTCTATGGCTACACCTTC. It translates to CASSLPGHIPFYGYTF.

This clone came up once. This chain links TRBV18 with TRBJ1-4; the D gene is possibly TRBD1 (6 bases). With 5 bases removed from V and 7 bases from J, the gap between germline ends came to 11 bases. Per the germline V gene, CDR1 is KGHSH and CDR2 is LQKENI. The CDR3 is made up of 13 amino acids. In nucleotides, the CDR3 is TGTGCCAGCTCATGGGGGCTGGGTGAAAAACTGTTTTTT. Encoded protein: CASSWGLGEKLFF.

The CDR3 is CASSSDREVYNSPLHF. As DNA, the CDR3 is TGTGCCAGCAGTTCAGACAGGGAGGTATATAATTCACCCCTCCACTTT. The rearrangement joins TRBV2 to TRBJ1-6, with 7 bases fitting TRBD1. The CDR3 runs 16 residues. Germline assignment: CDR1 SNHLY and CDR2 FYNNEI. V lost 5 bases and J lost 4; bases outside the gene matches: 8.

This chain connects TRBV7-9 to TRBJ1-1, with D possibly TRBD1 on 6 matching bases. Germline loops: CDR1 SEHNR, CDR2 FQNEAQ (reference sequence). V was pared by 3 bases and J by 10 bases, with 15 bases between. The CDR3 runs to 13 residues. The CDR3 reads CASSLTGLLRAFF. The CDR3 DNA is TGTGCCAGCAGCTTGACAGGCTTACTACGAGCTTTCTTT.

This sequence joins TRBV29-1 and TRBJ2-3; 12 nucleotides match TRBD1. Germline lookup yields CDR1 SQVTM and CDR2 ANQGSEA. J lost 4 bases, V lost 3 bases, and 8 bases had no gene match. The CDR3 consists of 16 residues. CDR3 nucleotides: TGCAGCGTTGATGGGACAGGGGGCGAAAGGCCAGATACGCAGTATTTT. Translated, it gives CSVDGTGGERPDTQYF.

The gene calls are TRBV27 and TRBJ1-4; weak D call: TRBD1 (6 bases). The CDR3 is 13 amino acids. V was trimmed by 8 bases and J by 7 bases, leaving 14 bases between them. Germline V CDR1 and CDR2: MNHEY, SMNVEV (reference sequence). CDR3 bases: TGTGCCAGCCATCCTCAGGGGAGTGAAAAACTGTTTTTT. Its protein product is CASHPQGSEKLFF.

The V gene is TRBV7-2, the J gene TRBJ2-5, with TRBD2 matching over 10 bases. From germline, CDR1 is SGHTA and CDR2 FQGNSA. The CDR3 is 17 amino acids. V lost 5 bases to trimming and J lost 5 bases; unmatched junction nucleotides: 14. The CDR3 here is CASSPGGAGGPGETQYF. CDR3 in DNA: TGTGCCAGCAGCCCCGGTGGAGCGGGGGGGCCGGGGGAGACCCAGTACTTC.

The chain has TRBV5-1 and TRBJ2-7; TRBD1 might be the D (5 bases). Per the germline V gene, CDR1 is SGHRS and CDR2 is YFSETQ. V gave up 4 bases and J gave up 3 bases, with 14 bases separating them. This CDR3 region has 14 residues. The DNA for the CDR3 is TGCGCCAGCAGCGGCACTACAGGTCTCTACGAGCAGTACTTC. This gives the protein CASSGTTGLYEQYF.

V gene TRBV6-5 combines with J gene TRBJ1-1; D is ambiguous. The CDR3 runs 10 residues. Trimming removed 8 bases at V and 4 bases at J, with 5 bases between. Germline V lookup: CDR1 MNHEY, CDR2 SVGAGI. This CDR3 is CASGGTEAFF. CDR3 in DNA: TGTGCCAGCGGAGGCACTGAAGCTTTCTTT.

The genes are TRBV19 and TRBJ1-1, with D hard to call. There are 12 residues in the CDR3. Germline CDR1 LNHDA, CDR2 SQIVND (reference sequence). V was cut by 7 bases and J by 0 bases, with 6 bases left in between. CDR3 protein: CASNQMNTEAFF. The CDR3, as DNA: TGTGCCAGTAACCAGATGAACACTGAAGCTTTCTTT. Full variable domain (outside the CDR3, taken from reference TRBV19 and TRBJ1-1): DGGITQSPKYLFRKEGQNVTLSCEQNLNHDAMYWYRQDPGQGLRLIYYSQIVNDFQKGDIAEGYSVSREKKESFPLTVTSAQKNPTAFYLCASNQMNTEAFFGQGTRLTVV.

The V and J genes are TRBV2 and TRBJ2-7; possible D gene TRBD2, 7 bases. V was clipped by 1 base and J by 2 bases, with 15 bases between them. Per germline, CDR1 SNHLY and CDR2 FYNNEI. This CDR3 has 16 amino acids. CDR3 DNA: TGTGCCAGCAGTGAAGAGGGGGGGCGAGTAACCTACGAGCAGTACTTC. Translated: CASSEEGGRVTYEQYF.

The chain carries TRBV24-1 and TRBJ1-2; perhaps TRBD1 as D (6 bases). The length of the CDR3 is 13 residues. The V and J ends lost 6 bases and 6 bases respectively, with 13 bases between them. The germline gives CDR1 KGHDR, CDR2 SFDVKD. The CDR3 sequence is CATSTQGVDGYTF. CDR3 nucleotides: TGTGCCACCAGTACACAGGGAGTGGATGGCTACACCTTC.

The rearrangement uses TRBV5-1 and TRBJ2-3, with 7 bases fitting TRBD1. There are 14 residues in the CDR3. V dropped 3 bases and J dropped 2; count of bases not matched to a gene: 3. Germline V gene lookup returns CDR1 SGHRS and CDR2 YFSETQ. CDR3 loop: CASSSGTVTDTQYF. CDR3 in DNA: TGCGCCAGCAGCTCAGGGACAGTCACAGATACGCAGTATTTT.

V gene TRBV19 combines with J gene TRBJ1-4; D is perhaps TRBD1 (5 bases). With 6 bases removed from V and 7 bases from J, the gap between germline ends came to 18 bases. CDR3 length: 15 residues. Germline lookup yields CDR1 LNHDA and CDR2 SQIVND (reference sequence). The CDR3 reads CASRTLGQGAEKLFF. CDR3 bases: TGTGCCAGTAGAACGTTGGGGCAGGGCGCTGAAAAACTGTTTTTT.

V gene TRBV19 combines with J gene TRBJ1-1; 12 positions match TRBD1. The CDR3 length is 16 residues. CDR1 and CDR2 from the germline V gene are LNHDA and SQIVND (reference sequence). V shed 4 bases, J shed 5 bases, and the junction held 8 bases outside the gene matches. The CDR3 protein is CASSTGTGGRGTEAFF. CDR3 bases: TGTGCCAGTAGTACCGGGACAGGGGGCAGAGGGACTGAAGCTTTCTTT. Drawing the rest from reference TRBV19 and TRBJ1-1, the complete variable domain is DGGITQSPKYLFRKEGQNVTLSCEQNLNHDAMYWYRQDPGQGLRLIYYSQIVNDFQKGDIAEGYSVSREKKESFPLTVTSAQKNPTAFYLCASSTGTGGRGTEAFFGQGTRLTVV.

The rearrangement links TRBV27 to TRBJ1-2; 9 bases are a match to TRBD1. Per the germline V gene, CDR1 is MNHEY and CDR2 is SMNVEV (reference sequence). This CDR3 contains 14 residues. The J segment lost 8 bases and the V segment lost 0 bases, leaving 4 bases of the junction unmatched. CDR3 loop: CASSLSQGAWGYTF. CDR3 sequence (DNA): TGTGCCAGCAGTTTATCACAGGGGGCATGGGGCTACACCTTC.

In this sample, this clone turned up once. The gene calls are TRBV12-3 or TRBV12-4 and TRBJ1-1; tentative D call: TRBD1 (6 bases). CDR3 size: 12 residues. V lost 7 bases and J lost 6, with 12 bases in between. The DNA of the CDR3 is TGTGCCAGCACGAGGGGGACCTCTGAAGCTTTCTTT. Its protein is CASTRGTSEAFF.

The CDR3 is CASPPCENTGELFF. CDR3 coding DNA: TGTGCCAGCCCTCCCTGCGAGAACACCGGGGAGCTGTTTTTT. The V call is TRBV21-1, the J call TRBJ2-2; TRBD2, the D gene given by the table, was not confirmed from the DNA. TRBV21-1 is labeled a pseudogene. CDR3 length: 14 residues.

The rearrangement uses TRBV10-3 and TRBJ2-2, with TRBD1 identical over 8 bases. This CDR3 has 16 residues. The trim removed 7 bases at V and 0 bases at J, leaving 7 bases unmatched. CDR1 and CDR2 (germline): ENHRY, SYGVKD. The CDR3 region has the DNA TGTGCCATCACCGCGGGACAGGCCGCGAACACCGGGGAGCTGTTTTTT. Amino acid sequence: CAITAGQAANTGELFF.

The V gene is TRBV3-1 (or the pseudogene TRBV3-2), the J gene TRBJ1-1; a weak D match, TRBD1 (5 bases). The germline CDR1 and CDR2 sequences are LGHDT and YNNKEL (reference sequence). V lost 0 bases, J lost 3 bases, and 14 bases lay in between. The CDR3 is 16 amino acids. The CDR3 DNA sequence: TGTGCCAGCAGCCAAGAGGGGGGACGGAACCACACTGAAGCTTTCTTT. Translating it yields CASSQEGGRNHTEAFF.

V is TRBV24-1 and J is TRBJ2-7, with D perhaps matching TRBD1 (6 bases). V was trimmed by 5 bases and J by 0 bases, leaving 13 bases between them. CDR1 is KGHDR, CDR2 SFDVKD, per germline. CDR3 length: 15 residues. This chain's CDR3 is CATSVLRGFSYEQYF. The CDR3, as DNA: TGTGCCACCAGTGTTCTCAGGGGCTTCTCCTACGAGCAGTACTTC.

This clone was observed once. V is TRBV12-5 and J is TRBJ2-5; 8 bases line up with TRBD1. Germline CDR1 LGHNT, CDR2 FRNRAP. This CDR3 is built from 15 residues. V was pared by 6 bases and J by 5 bases, with 11 bases of the junction left unmatched. The CDR3 is CASGDRERDRETQYF. The CDR3 DNA reads as TGTGCTAGTGGGGACAGGGAACGGGATAGGGAGACCCAGTACTTC.

The chain links TRBV3-1 (or the pseudogene TRBV3-2) to TRBJ2-3; the D gene is possibly TRBD2 (6 bases). Trimming removed 4 bases from V and 8 bases from J, with 13 bases in between. The CDR3 length is 13 residues. Germline CDR1 reads LGHDT; CDR2 reads YNNKEL (reference sequence). In nucleotides, the CDR3 is TGTGCCAGCAGCCCGACTAGTCCCGGTACGCAGTATTTT. This codes for CASSPTSPGTQYF.

CDR3 DNA sequence: TGTGCCAGCAGGAACTATACGCATCCCCCCTACGAGCAGTACTTC. It codes for CASRNYTHPPYEQYF. The chain is built from TRBV28 and TRBJ2-7; D unresolved. V was trimmed by 6 bases and J by 2 bases, leaving 17 bases between them. CDR1 is MDHEN and CDR2 is SYDVKM in the germline V gene. This CDR3 has 15 amino acids.